These T cell receptor beta chains were read from a single sample in a study of T cells in Graves' hyperthyroidism and ophthalmopathy. TCRdb re-derived calls from the multiplex PCR reads in MiXCR, one entry per CDR3 protein. The table records about 560,000 distinct CDR3 sequences, 14% of them present only once. Sample: blood. Receptor source: a woman in her forties with Graves' hyperthyroidism. CDR3s include the opening cysteine and the closing phenylalanine or tryptophan. The order of the fields is D gene, J gene, V gene, clone size, CDR3 DNA, CDR3 protein. D genes are given only for firm matches. Clone sizes are given selectively: once, few, many, or a class where the clone is expanded.

-	TRBJ1-2	TRBV5-1	many	TGCGCCAGCAGCTTGTCCAGGGACTATGGCTACACCTTC	CASSLSRDYGYTF
-	TRBJ2-7	TRBV6-1	many	TGTGCCAGCTCGACAGGCTCGAGCTCCTACGAGCAGTACTTC	CASSTGSSSYEQYF
-	TRBJ2-7	TRBV5-1	few	TGCGCCAGCAGCTCCTCCTGGGGCTCCCTCTACGAGCAGTACTTC	CASSSSWGSLYEQYF
-	TRBJ1-4	TRBV6-1	many	TGTGCCAGCAGGGATCAGGGGATAGCTAATGAAAAACTGTTTTTT	CASRDQGIANEKLFF
-	TRBJ2-3	TRBV28	-	TGTGCCAGCAGAAGAGGGCCAACAGATACGCAGTATTTT	CASRRGPTDTQYF
-	TRBJ2-2	TRBV12-3/TRBV12-4	many	TGTGCCAGCAGAGACCAGGAGGGAACCGGGGAGCTGTTTTTT	CASRDQEGTGELFF
-	TRBJ2-7	TRBV5-1	many	TGCGCCAGCAGCTTGGAACAGGGTCAGGCATACGAGCAGTACTTC	CASSLEQGQAYEQYF
-	TRBJ2-7	TRBV18	many	TGTGCCAGCAGCCCGGGGACCTACGAGCAGTACTTC	CASSPGTYEQYF
-	TRBJ2-1	TRBV5-1	few	TGCGCCAGCAGCTACAGCCTACCTTCGAACAATGAGCGGTTCTTC	CASSYSLPSNNERFF
-	TRBJ1-6	TRBV2	-	TGTGCCAGCAGGTCGGGACGGGTCAATTCACCCCTCCACTTT	CASRSGRVNSPLHF
-	TRBJ2-5	TRBV2	many	TGTGCCAGCAGTGAAGGAGGGGGTCAAGAGACCCAGTACTTC	CASSEGGGQETQYF
TRBD2	TRBJ2-1	TRBV2	many	TGTGCCAGCAGTTTGGGACAGAAACTAGCGGGGAACAATGAGCAGTTCTTC	CASSLGQKLAGNNEQFF
TRBD2	TRBJ2-3	TRBV20-1	-	TGCAGTGCTAGCGGGAGGGCCGAGGATACGCAGTATTTT	CSASGRAEDTQYF
-	TRBJ1-1	TRBV18	many	TGTGCCAGCTCAGACTCCGACAGGAACACTGAAGCTTTCTTT	CASSDSDRNTEAFF
-	TRBJ2-3	TRBV27	many	TGTGCCAGCGGTGAGGATAGCACAGATACGCAGTATTTT	CASGEDSTDTQYF
-	TRBJ1-2	TRBV5-1	many	TGCGCCAGCAGCTTGGAGGCAGGGGATGGCTACACCTTC	CASSLEAGDGYTF
TRBD2	TRBJ2-3	TRBV20-1	-	TGCAGTGCTAGTTCCTCTAGCGGGAGAACTTCTAGCACAGATACGCAGTATTTT	CSASSSSGRTSSTDTQYF
-	TRBJ2-1	TRBV19	few	TGTGCCAGTAGTACTGCCGGGATATGGAGGGGGAATGAGCAGTTCTTC	CASSTAGIWRGNEQFF
-	TRBJ2-3	TRBV28	many	TGTGCCAGCAGTTTATTGGGGATCTTAAGCACAGATACGCAGTATTTT	CASSLLGILSTDTQYF
TRBD1	TRBJ1-6	TRBV13	many	TGTGCCAGCAGCTTCCGGACAGGGGTACGCTCACCCCTCCACTTT	CASSFRTGVRSPLHF
TRBD2	TRBJ2-1	TRBV7-3	many	TGTGCCAGCAGCTCCCCCGGGACTAGCGGGATTACCTCCTGGAATGAGCAGTTCTTC	CASSSPGTSGITSWNEQFF
-	TRBJ1-6	TRBV27	-	TGTGCCAGCTCACAGCGAAGTAAAGATTCACCCCTCCACTTT	CASSQRSKDSPLHF
TRBD2	TRBJ2-7	TRBV5-1	many	TGCGCCAGCAGCGTGGCGGGGGTTGTGGGCTACGAGCAGTACTTC	CASSVAGVVGYEQYF
-	TRBJ2-6	TRBV20-1	-	TGCAGTGCTAGTGTGGGGTTATCTGGGGCCAACGTCCTGACTTTC	CSASVGLSGANVLTF
TRBD2	TRBJ2-7	TRBV3-1	many	TGTGCCAGCAGCCAAGCTGCGGGAGGGCCTTACGAGCAGTACTTC	CASSQAAGGPYEQYF
-	TRBJ1-2	TRBV4-2	few	TGTGCCAGCAGCCAAGATGGGCACAGGACCTATGGCTACACCTTC	CASSQDGHRTYGYTF
TRBD2	TRBJ2-1	TRBV24-1	few	TGTGCCACCAGTGATCCTTCTAGCGGCTCCTACAATGAGCAGTTCTTC	CATSDPSSGSYNEQFF
-	TRBJ2-3	TRBV29-1	once	TGCAGCGACTCGCGGGACACAGATACGCAGTATTTT	CSDSRDTDTQYF
TRBD1	TRBJ1-2	TRBV12-3/TRBV12-4	many	TGTGCCAGCAGTTTAGCACAGGGGGCAGGTGGCTACACCTTC	CASSLAQGAGGYTF
-	TRBJ2-7	TRBV30	many	TGTGCCTGGTCCTGGCAAGGGGGCTCCTACGAGCAGTACTTC	CAWSWQGGSYEQYF
-	TRBJ2-7	TRBV24-1	many	TGTGCCACCAGTGATCAAAACAAGGTCAGCTCCTACGAGCAGTACTTC	CATSDQNKVSSYEQYF
TRBD1	TRBJ1-4	TRBV12-3/TRBV12-4	many	TGTGCCAGCAGTCCCGGGACAGGGAGAGAAAAACTGTTTTTT	CASSPGTGREKLFF
TRBD1	TRBJ1-4	TRBV19	many	TGTGCCAGTAACAGGGGGCAAGATAATGAAAAACTGTTTTTT	CASNRGQDNEKLFF
-	TRBJ2-3	TRBV6-1	many	TGTGCCAGCAGTGTCGCTAGCAGCACTAGCACAGATACGCAGTATTTT	CASSVASSTSTDTQYF
TRBD2	TRBJ2-3	TRBV7-6	-	TGTGCCAGCAGCCTGGCGTGGGGACTAGCGGGAAATACGCAGTATTTT	CASSLAWGLAGNTQYF
-	TRBJ2-3	TRBV28	many	TGTGCCAGCGGAGAGGGGCTAGCTGACACAGATACGCAGTATTTT	CASGEGLADTDTQYF
TRBD2	TRBJ2-1	TRBV27	many	TGTGCCAGCAGTTTTAGGACTAGCAATGAGCAGTTCTTC	CASSFRTSNEQFF
TRBD2	TRBJ2-3	TRBV20-1	many	TGCAGTGCTAGGTCAGGGCGGCTAGCGGGAGGCAGAGATACGCAGTATTTT	CSARSGRLAGGRDTQYF
-	TRBJ2-5	TRBV25-1	few	TGTGCCAGCAGTGAAGGGATAGCGAACCACCGGGAGACCCAGTACTTC	CASSEGIANHRETQYF
-	TRBJ2-3	TRBV6-1	many	TGTGCCAGCAATTCAGGGTTCGCAGATACGCAGTATTTT	CASNSGFADTQYF
TRBD2	TRBJ2-5	TRBV7-8	few	TGTGCCAGCAGCTATACTTTAGCGGGAGATTTGGAGACCCAGTACTTC	CASSYTLAGDLETQYF
-	TRBJ2-7	TRBV18	many	TGTGCCAGCTCACCAATAGGGTCCTACGAGCAGTACTTC	CASSPIGSYEQYF
TRBD1	TRBJ1-5	TRBV6-5	-	TGTGCCAGCAGTTACCAGTTGTCGCAGGGGGGGGGCTTGGGTCAGCCCCAGCATTTT	CASSYQLSQGGGLGQPQHF
-	TRBJ2-1	TRBV7-8	many	TGTGCCAGCAGCTTAGTTCGAGGACAGACTACCTCCTACAATGAGCAGTTCTTC	CASSLVRGQTTSYNEQFF
-	TRBJ2-2	TRBV6-1	few	TGTGCCAGCAGTCGGTTTCCTAGGAACACCGGGGAGCTGTTTTTT	CASSRFPRNTGELFF
TRBD2	TRBJ2-5	TRBV18	many	TGTGCCAGCTCACCTCCTGGACTAGCGGGAGCCAAGACCCAGTACTTC	CASSPPGLAGAKTQYF
TRBD1	TRBJ1-1	TRBV7-3	many	TGTGCCAGCAGCTATGGGACAGAGAACACTGAAGCTTTCTTT	CASSYGTENTEAFF
-	TRBJ1-2	TRBV28	many	TGTGCCAGCAGTTTCTGGCAGAGGGTACAAGGCTACACCTTC	CASSFWQRVQGYTF
TRBD1	TRBJ2-3	TRBV20-1	many	TGCAGTGCTCAGACAGGGGGTACAGATACGCAGTATTTT	CSAQTGGTDTQYF
TRBD1	TRBJ1-1	TRBV28	many	TGTGCCAGCAGGACAGGGGTGCCGAACACTGAAGCTTTCTTT	CASRTGVPNTEAFF
-	TRBJ1-3	TRBV7-9	many	TGTGCCAGCAGCTTTGGGGCCGGAGGAAACACCATATATTTT	CASSFGAGGNTIYF
TRBD1	TRBJ1-1	TRBV29-1	many	TGCAGCGTTGAAGGGACAGGGACCACTGAAGCTTTCTTT	CSVEGTGTTEAFF
TRBD2	TRBJ2-1	TRBV20-1	-	TGCAGTGCTGGGACTAGCGGGAGTGGTCATGGGCAGTTCTTC	CSAGTSGSGHGQFF
-	TRBJ2-7	TRBV5-1	few	TGCGCCAGCAGCTTCGGGGGAGATCTCTACGAGCAGTACTTC	CASSFGGDLYEQYF
-	TRBJ1-4	TRBV15	few	TGTGCCACCAGCAGAGAGAAGGCAACTAATGAAAAACTGTTTTTT	CATSREKATNEKLFF
-	TRBJ2-1	TRBV20-1	many	TGCAGTTTCATTCAGAGCAATGAGCAGTTCTTC	CSFIQSNEQFF
TRBD1	TRBJ2-1	TRBV12-3/TRBV12-4	many	TGTGCCAGCAGGCCAGGGGCCGCAGGGGGCGCTTGGTTCGAGCAGTTCTTC	CASRPGAAGGAWFEQFF
TRBD1	TRBJ1-4	TRBV5-1	many	TGCGCCAGCAGCAATCGACAGGGCGTGGATGAAAAACTGTTTTTT	CASSNRQGVDEKLFF
-	TRBJ1-5	TRBV6-1	many	TGTGCCAGCAGGCAAGGACATCAGAGCAATCAGCCCCAGCATTTT	CASRQGHQSNQPQHF
-	TRBJ2-1	TRBV9	few	TGTGCCAGCAGCGGGGGAGGCGACCGGGGGACCGGCTACAATGAGCAGTTCTTC	CASSGGGDRGTGYNEQFF